This TCR beta chain emerged from a study of beta chain features in type 1 diabetes. General study findings and limits: The study found moderately but significantly shorter TCRB CDR3s in all four CD4+ subsets of Type 1 diabetes patients.

On this clone itself: Its antigen remains unknown.

The authors reverse transcribed all of the isolated RNA, so sequencing captured expressed TCRB transcripts. Sequencing used immunoSEQ multiplex PCR; TCRdb keeps in-frame clones, though not all of them. Found here are 300,000 or so clones, roughly an eighth of them singletons; the top ten hold approximately 0.015%. The clonotype originates from a man aged 25-45 years with type 1 diabetes. The sequenced sample was naive CD4+ T cells from blood.

CDR3 nucleotides: TGTGCCAGTAGTTCCCTCTTGGCAGGCTTTCATGGCTACACCTTC. Translation: CASSSLLAGFHGYTF. V gene TRBV19 combines with J gene TRBJ1-2, with D unresolved. Germline lookup yields CDR1 LNHDA and CDR2 SQIVND (reference sequence). CDR3 length: 15 residues. The V end was cut by 5 bases, the J end by 6 bases, with 19 bases between. The variable domain in full, completed from reference TRBV19 and TRBJ1-2, reads DGGITQSPKYLFRKEGQNVTLSCEQNLNHDAMYWYRQDPGQGLRLIYYSQIVNDFQKGDIAEGYSVSREKKESFPLTVTSAQKNPTAFYLCASSSLLAGFHGYTFGSGTRLTVV.